This T cell receptor (beta chain) was found in a study of CD8 T cells in ankylosing spondylitis. Broader study findings: Previously reported in reactive arthritis synovial fluid and blood were some of the motif variants. Disease-linked clones bore a CD8+ phenotype and were relatively rare in peripheral blood. Seemingly distinctive of ankylosing spondylitis blood was a TCR beta motif formed by eight highly homologous variants.

The germline V gene encodes CDR1 SQVTM and CDR2 ANQGSEA. The V end lost 1 base, the J end lost 8 bases, and 6 bases lay between the germline ends. The CDR3 consists of 11 residues. One entry per CDR3 protein, called by TCRdb with MiXCR from the 5' RACE reads. The sample lists about 240,000 distinct CDR3 sequences; approximately 11% were seen once. In its sample, this clonotype was seen many times. Its antigen is not known. Sequencing was done on a sample of blood, either unsorted or a sorted T cell fraction (not recorded which). The chain carries TRBV29-1 and TRBJ2-1, with D unresolved. The sequence was collected from a male donor with ankylosing spondylitis or in good health (not recorded which). CDR3 coding DNA: TGCAGCGTTGAAGTTGGCTATGAGCAGTTCTTC. The encoded protein is CSVEVGYEQFF.